The sequence of this TCR beta chain was determined in a study of control samples from healthy donors and cancer patients. Per the germline V gene, CDR1 is MDHEN and CDR2 is SYDVKM. V was shortened by 5 bases and J by 11 bases, with 13 bases between the two germline ends. The length of the CDR3 is 12 residues. Profiling relied on immunoSEQ multiplex PCR, and the TCRdb table lists in-frame clones only, not all of them. Among about 42,000 clones listed, 83% were seen once. The source material was blood. This clonotype was sampled from a man aged 55 to 70 in good health. V and J are TRBV28 and TRBJ1-5, with D unresolved. CDR3 in amino acids: CASSVPKWSQHF. The CDR3 DNA is TGTGCCAGCAGTGTGCCGAAATGGTCCCAGCATTTT.